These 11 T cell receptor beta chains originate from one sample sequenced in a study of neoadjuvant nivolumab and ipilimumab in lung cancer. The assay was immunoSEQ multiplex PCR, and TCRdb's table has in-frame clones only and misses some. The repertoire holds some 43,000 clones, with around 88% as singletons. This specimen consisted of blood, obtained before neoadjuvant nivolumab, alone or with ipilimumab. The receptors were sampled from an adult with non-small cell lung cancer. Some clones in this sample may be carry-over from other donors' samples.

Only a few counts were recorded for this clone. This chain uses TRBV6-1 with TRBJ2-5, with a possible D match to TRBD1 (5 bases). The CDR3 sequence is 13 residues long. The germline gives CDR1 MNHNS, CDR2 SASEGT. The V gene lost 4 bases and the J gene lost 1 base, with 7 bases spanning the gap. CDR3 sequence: CASSGQIQETQYF. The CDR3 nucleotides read TGTGCCAGCAGTGGACAGATCCAAGAGACCCAGTACTTC.

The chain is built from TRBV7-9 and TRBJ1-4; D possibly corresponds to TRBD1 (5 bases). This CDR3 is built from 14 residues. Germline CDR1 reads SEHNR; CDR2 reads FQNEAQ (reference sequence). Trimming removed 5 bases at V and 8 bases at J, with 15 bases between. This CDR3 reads CASSVVGAGEKLFF. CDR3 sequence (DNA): TGTGCCAGCAGCGTAGTAGGGGCTGGGGAAAAACTGTTTTTT.

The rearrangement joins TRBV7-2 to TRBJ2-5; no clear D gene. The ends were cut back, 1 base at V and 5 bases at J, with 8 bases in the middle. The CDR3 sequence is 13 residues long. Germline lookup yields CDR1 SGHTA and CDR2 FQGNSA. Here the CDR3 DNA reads TGTGCCAGCAGCTTAGGGTTCCGGGAGACCCAGTACTTC. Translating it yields CASSLGFRETQYF.

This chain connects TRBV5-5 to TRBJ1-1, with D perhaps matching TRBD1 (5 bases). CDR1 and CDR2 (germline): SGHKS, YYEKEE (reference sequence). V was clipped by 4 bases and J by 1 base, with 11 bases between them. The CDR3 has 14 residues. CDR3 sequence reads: CASSRVGGNTEAFF. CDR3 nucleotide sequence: TGTGCCAGCAGCAGGGTCGGGGGGAACACTGAAGCTTTCTTT.

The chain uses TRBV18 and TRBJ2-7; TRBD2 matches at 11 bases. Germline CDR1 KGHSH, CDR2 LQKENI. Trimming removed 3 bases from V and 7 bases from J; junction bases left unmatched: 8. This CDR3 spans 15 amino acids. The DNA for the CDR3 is TGTGCCAGCTCACCCCAACTAGCGGGAGTAGCTGAGCAGTACTTC. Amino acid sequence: CASSPQLAGVAEQYF.

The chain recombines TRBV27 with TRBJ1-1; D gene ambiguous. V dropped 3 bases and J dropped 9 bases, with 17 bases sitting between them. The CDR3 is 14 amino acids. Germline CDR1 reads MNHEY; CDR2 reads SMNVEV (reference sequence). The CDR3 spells CASSLDPLGGKAFF. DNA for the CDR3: TGTGCCAGCAGTTTGGACCCGCTAGGCGGTAAAGCTTTCTTT.

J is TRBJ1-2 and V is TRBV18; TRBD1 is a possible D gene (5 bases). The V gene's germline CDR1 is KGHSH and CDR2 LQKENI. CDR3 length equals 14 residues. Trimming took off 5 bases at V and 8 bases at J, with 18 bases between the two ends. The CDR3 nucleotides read TGTGCCAGCTCAACGGCAGGGCTCCTGGGGGGCTACACCTTC. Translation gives CASSTAGLLGGYTF.

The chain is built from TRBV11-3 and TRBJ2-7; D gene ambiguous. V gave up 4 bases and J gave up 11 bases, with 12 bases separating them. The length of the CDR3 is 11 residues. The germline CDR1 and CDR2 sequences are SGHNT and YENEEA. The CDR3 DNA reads TGTGCCAGCAGCTGGAGCACCTTGGAGTACTTC. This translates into CASSWSTLEYF.

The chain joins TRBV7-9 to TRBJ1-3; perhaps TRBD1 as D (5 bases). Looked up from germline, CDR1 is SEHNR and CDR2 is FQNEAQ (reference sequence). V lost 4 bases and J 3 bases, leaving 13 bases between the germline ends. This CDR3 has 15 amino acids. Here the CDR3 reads CASSSRGDGGNTIYF. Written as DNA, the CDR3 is TGTGCCAGCAGCTCCCGTGGGGACGGTGGAAACACCATATATTTT.

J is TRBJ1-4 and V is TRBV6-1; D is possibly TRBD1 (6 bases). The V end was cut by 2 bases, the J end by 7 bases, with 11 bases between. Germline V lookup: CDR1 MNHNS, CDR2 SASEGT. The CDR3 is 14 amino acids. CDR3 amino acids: CASSESTGSEKLFF. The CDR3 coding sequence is TGTGCCAGCAGTGAAAGCACAGGGTCTGAAAAACTGTTTTTT.

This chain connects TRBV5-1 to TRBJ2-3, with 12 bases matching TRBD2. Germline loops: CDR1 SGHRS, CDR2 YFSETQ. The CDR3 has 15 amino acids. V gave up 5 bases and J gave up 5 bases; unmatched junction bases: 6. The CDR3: CASRASGRAEDTQYF. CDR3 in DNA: TGCGCCAGCAGAGCTAGCGGGAGGGCGGAAGATACGCAGTATTTT.